The 32 T cell receptor beta chains below were found in one sample sequenced in a study of CD8 T cells in ankylosing spondylitis. TCRdb re-called the 5' RACE reads through MiXCR, storing one row per CDR3 protein. The sample has 250,000 to 300,000 distinct CDR3 sequences, approximately 20% seen once; the top ten hold roughly 8%. Sequencing was carried out using blood, either unsorted or a sorted T cell fraction (not recorded which). The receptor set was obtained from a male donor with ankylosing spondylitis or in good health (not recorded which).

In this sample, this clonotype turned up a few times. The genes are TRBV5-1 and TRBJ2-5, with D unresolved. This CDR3 region has 15 residues. From germline, CDR1 is SGHRS and CDR2 YFSETQ. Trimming cost V 2 bases and J 4 bases, with 15 bases left between them. CDR3 loop: CASSLDGTPGETQYF. The CDR3 bases are TGCGCCAGCAGCTTAGACGGAACACCGGGAGAGACCCAGTACTTC.

This clonotype was recorded a few times. The chain carries TRBV27 and TRBJ1-2, with 8 bases that match TRBD1. CDR3 length: 12 amino acids. Losses at the gene ends were 7 bases for V and 5 bases for J; bases not matched to a gene: 3. Germline V gene data show CDR1 as MNHEY and CDR2 as SMNVEV (reference sequence). For the CDR3, the DNA is TGTGCCAGCAAGGACAGGGTTTATGGCTACACCTTC. It encodes CASKDRVYGYTF.

There are a few counts of this clonotype. The rearrangement joins TRBV4-1 to TRBJ1-1; 9 bases align to TRBD1. V lost 1 base and J lost 11; bases outside the gene matches: 5. Germline V gene data show CDR1 as MGHRA and CDR2 as YSYEKL. This CDR3 contains 13 residues. DNA of the CDR3: TGCGCCAGCAGCCAAGTTATACAGGGGGCGGCTTTCTTT. Its protein is CASSQVIQGAAFF.

The chain couples TRBV20-1 to TRBJ1-1; D may be TRBD1 (5 bases). The V and J ends lost 5 bases and 0 bases respectively, with 13 bases between them. Germline CDR1 DFQATT, CDR2 SNEGSKA (reference sequence). This CDR3 has 14 residues. The CDR3 loop is CSARPGTVNTEAFF. The CDR3 region has the DNA TGCAGTGCTCGTCCCGGGACGGTGAACACTGAAGCTTTCTTT.

The chain employs TRBV28 and TRBJ2-1; 9 nucleotides agree with TRBD1. The CDR3 consists of 18 residues. V was clipped by 2 bases and J by 7 bases; unmatched bases: 15. Germline assignment: CDR1 MDHEN and CDR2 SYDVKM. CDR3 amino acids: CASSLVGPGQGFGNEQFF. The CDR3, as DNA: TGTGCCAGCAGTTTAGTGGGTCCGGGACAGGGATTTGGGAATGAGCAGTTCTTC.

The V and J genes are TRBV20-1 and TRBJ1-2; 7 bases are shared with TRBD1. The germline V gene has CDR1 DFQATT and CDR2 SNEGSKA (reference sequence). This CDR3 spans 13 amino acids. Trimming removed 6 bases from V and 3 bases from J; junction bases left unmatched: 7. The CDR3 DNA reads as TGCAGTGCCATCCCCAGGGGGGACTATGGCTACACCTTC. Its protein product is CSAIPRGDYGYTF.

This CDR3 is CASSPDETGYGYTF. The CDR3 DNA follows: TGTGCCAGCAGTCCCGACGAGACAGGCTATGGCTACACCTTC. The genes are TRBV6-1 and TRBJ1-2; a weak D match, TRBD1 (6 bases). This CDR3 has 14 residues. The V gene's germline CDR1 is MNHNS and CDR2 SASEGT. V was pared by 5 bases and J by 4 bases, with 14 bases between.

In its sample, this clonotype was seen a few times. V and J are TRBV28 and TRBJ2-3, with 8 bases matching TRBD1. J lost 2 bases, V lost 8 bases, and 6 bases had no gene match. Germline loops: CDR1 MDHEN, CDR2 SYDVKM. The CDR3 loop spans 14 amino acids. The CDR3 DNA reads TGTGCCAGCTATCAGGGGGCGCCCACAGATACGCAGTATTTT. Translation gives CASYQGAPTDTQYF.

The V call is TRBV6-1, the J call TRBJ1-2; D is undetermined. From germline, CDR1 is MNHNS and CDR2 SASEGT. There are 14 residues in the CDR3. V lost 2 bases, J lost 4 bases, and 11 bases lay in between. The CDR3 here is CASSELGSFYGYTF. CDR3 DNA sequence: TGTGCCAGCAGTGAATTGGGCAGCTTCTATGGCTACACCTTC.

In its sample, this clonotype was seen many times. This chain links TRBV20-1 with TRBJ2-7; possible D gene TRBD2, 5 bases. The V and J ends lost 6 bases and 2 bases respectively, with 11 bases between them. The CDR3 totals 12 residues. The germline gives CDR1 DFQATT, CDR2 SNEGSKA (reference sequence). This CDR3 reads CSAEVGTYEQYV. In DNA, the CDR3 is TGCAGTGCGGAGGTCGGTACCTACGAGCAGTACGTC.

This clonotype has only a few counts. This chain connects TRBV12-3 or TRBV12-4 to TRBJ1-5; tentatively, D is TRBD1 (5 bases). Deletions cut 6 bases from V and 0 bases from J, with 12 bases between. CDR3 size: 15 residues. Here the CDR3 DNA reads TGTGCCAGCAGGGACAAACAGGATAGCAATCAGCCCCAGCATTTT. Residues: CASRDKQDSNQPQHF.

The chain has TRBV20-1 and TRBJ2-3; TRBD1 matches 8 bases. V gave up 6 bases and J gave up 4 bases; unmatched junction bases: 18. The CDR3 totals 17 residues. Per germline, CDR1 DFQATT and CDR2 SNEGSKA (reference sequence). CDR3 in amino acids: CSALRDRLLRDPDTQYF. CDR3 sequence (DNA): TGCAGTGCCCTCCGGGACAGGCTCCTCCGGGATCCAGATACGCAGTATTTT.

V and J are TRBV7-2 and TRBJ2-3; D is uncertain. The CDR3 has 14 amino acids. Germline CDR1 SGHTA, CDR2 FQGNSA. The V gene lost 0 bases and the J gene lost 5 bases, with 9 bases spanning the gap. CDR3 region: CASSLAWKKDTQYF. CDR3 DNA: TGTGCCAGCAGCTTAGCTTGGAAGAAAGATACGCAGTATTTT.

This clonotype has more than one count but fewer than ten. The rearrangement joins TRBV20-1 to TRBJ1-5, with 10 bases that match TRBD1. This CDR3 contains 13 residues. V gave up 5 bases and J gave up 6 bases; unmatched junction bases: 4. CDR1 is DFQATT and CDR2 is SNEGSKA in the germline V gene (reference sequence). DNA of the CDR3: TGCAGTGCTGGGACAGGGGAGGCTCAGCCCCAGCATTTT. It codes for CSAGTGEAQPQHF.

In regard to this clonotype: Being one base from a much bigger clone, this may be a read error. The conserved closing phenylalanine or tryptophan is absent in this CDR3, likely reflecting a read error. The chain employs TRBV29-1 and TRBJ1-1; D is unclear. Germline V gene lookup returns CDR1 SQVTM and CDR2 ANQGSEA. V shed 3 bases and J shed 0 bases, with 11 bases lying between them. This CDR3 spans 14 amino acids. This CDR3 is CSVDRQILNTEAFL. The CDR3 coding sequence is TGCAGCGTTGATAGGCAAATATTGAACACTGAAGCTTTCCTT.

This sequence joins TRBV30 and TRBJ1-2; D may be TRBD1 (5 bases). The CDR3 runs 12 residues. Germline V gene sequence: CDR1 GTSNPN, CDR2 SVGIG (reference sequence). The CDR3 here is CAMGVTNYGYTF. The DNA of the CDR3 is TGTGCAATGGGGGTAACAAACTATGGCTACACCTTC.

This clonotype was counted many times. This CDR3 reads CASSLDLGRNQPQHF. The CDR3 DNA follows: TGTGCCAGCAGCTTAGATTTAGGCCGCAATCAGCCCCAGCATTTT. The gene calls are TRBV11-2 and TRBJ1-5; no clear D gene. Germline V gene lookup returns CDR1 SGHAT and CDR2 FQNNGV. CDR3 length equals 15 residues. V gave up 0 bases and J gave up 2 bases, with 8 bases separating them.

The chain has TRBV4-2 and TRBJ2-1; possibly TRBD2 for D (6 bases). V shed 0 bases and J shed 2 bases, with 11 bases lying between them. Per germline, CDR1 LGHNA and CDR2 YNFKEQ. The CDR3 contains 16 residues. DNA for the CDR3: TGTGCCAGCAGCCAAGATCTTGGCGGGACCTACAATGAGCAGTTCTTC. This sequence encodes CASSQDLGGTYNEQFF.

In its sample, this clonotype was seen a few times. The V gene is TRBV5-1, the J gene TRBJ2-3; a possible D gene is TRBD1 (6 bases). V shed 4 bases and J shed 6 bases, with 15 bases lying between them. This CDR3 is built from 14 residues. The germline CDR1 and CDR2 sequences are SGHRS and YFSETQ. CDR3 coding DNA: TGCGCCAGCAGCGTATACAGGGACGGGGATACGCAGTATTTT. Protein sequence: CASSVYRDGDTQYF.

V and J are TRBV7-3 and TRBJ2-1, with 13 nucleotides matching TRBD2. Trimming cost V 2 bases and J 7 bases; bases outside gene matches: 8. Germline V gene data show CDR1 as SGHTA and CDR2 as FQGTGA. The CDR3 length is 17 residues. CDR3 protein: CASSLGGGLAGSNEQFF. The CDR3 region has the DNA TGTGCCAGCAGCTTAGGTGGGGGACTAGCGGGATCAAATGAGCAGTTCTTC.

The rearrangement links TRBV20-1 to TRBJ2-1; D perhaps matches TRBD2 (6 bases). The CDR3 runs to 14 residues. CDR1 is DFQATT, CDR2 SNEGSKA, per germline (reference sequence). The V gene lost 3 bases and the J gene lost 3 bases, with 12 bases spanning the gap. CDR3 sequence: CSASLSTSYNEQFF. The CDR3 region has the DNA TGCAGTGCTAGTCTTTCGACTAGCTACAATGAGCAGTTCTTC.

This clonotype has only a few counts. The chain employs TRBV5-5 and TRBJ1-1; 7 bases are a match to TRBD1. The junction had 10 bases not matched to a gene; V was cut back by 0 bases and J by 5 bases. Germline CDR1 SGHKS, CDR2 YYEKEE (reference sequence). The CDR3 is made up of 16 amino acids. The CDR3 here is CASSLVRQGLRTEAFF. The CDR3 DNA reads TGTGCCAGCAGCTTGGTCCGACAGGGATTAAGGACTGAAGCTTTCTTT.

This clonotype came up a few times. The J gene is TRBJ2-3, the V gene TRBV18; tentatively, D is TRBD1 (5 bases). Germline CDR1 KGHSH, CDR2 LQKENI. CDR3 length: 17 amino acids. Trimming took 6 bases from V and 5 from J, leaving 24 bases between them. The CDR3 reads CASSPLLGPSKGDTQYF. For the CDR3, the DNA is TGTGCCAGCTCCCCCCTTTTGGGGCCCTCAAAGGGAGATACGCAGTATTTT.

The CDR3 DNA reads as TGTGCCAGCAGCCCGACAGGGATCGATTCACCCCTCCACTTT. Translation gives CASSPTGIDSPLHF. The chain combines TRBV27 with TRBJ1-6, with 7 bases fitting TRBD1. This CDR3 is 14 amino acids long. The J segment lost 8 bases and the V segment lost 6 bases, leaving 7 bases of the junction unmatched. Germline values: CDR1 MNHEY, CDR2 SMNVEV (reference sequence).

The V call is TRBV20-1, the J call TRBJ2-7; TRBD2 is a possible D gene (5 bases). This CDR3 contains 11 residues. Between the trimmed V and J ends, which lost 5 bases and 3 bases, there was a span of 8 bases. The V gene's germline CDR1 is DFQATT and CDR2 SNEGSKA (reference sequence). CDR3 DNA: TGCAGTGCTGGGGAGAGCTACGAGCAGTACGTC. Translated: CSAGESYEQYV.

This clonotype was picked up many times. The chain employs TRBV20-1 and TRBJ2-3; 9 bases are a match to TRBD2. This CDR3 comprises 14 residues. Germline CDR1 and CDR2: DFQATT and SNEGSKA (reference sequence). J was trimmed by 4 bases and V by 5 bases; bases with no gene match: 7. The DNA for the CDR3 is TGCAGTGCTCTCGAACTAGCGGGCCCAGATACGCAGTATTTT. Translating gives CSALELAGPDTQYF.

This sequence joins TRBV7-1 and TRBJ2-6; D gene ambiguous. TRBV7-1 has ORF status, its function being uncertain. Between the trimmed V and J ends, which lost 5 bases and 0 bases, there was a span of 11 bases. The length of the CDR3 is 16 residues. The CDR3 here is CASSRRRTSGANVLTF. The CDR3 DNA follows: TGTGCCAGCAGCCGTCGACGGACCTCTGGGGCCAACGTCCTGACTTTC.

The chain employs TRBV7-3 and TRBJ2-3, with a tentative D call TRBD1 (5 bases). The CDR3 loop spans 14 amino acids. Germline V gene lookup returns CDR1 SGHTA and CDR2 FQGTGA. The V end was cut by 2 bases, the J end by 3 bases, with 9 bases between. The CDR3, as DNA: TGTGCCAGCAGCTTACTTGGGGCAACAGATACGCAGTATTTT. It codes for CASSLLGATDTQYF. Complete variable domain (other parts from reference TRBV7-3 and TRBJ2-3): GAGVSQTPSNKVTEKGKYVELRCDPISGHTALYWYRQSLGQGPEFLIYFQGTGAADDSGLPNDRFFAVRPEGSVSTLKIQRTERGDSAVYLCASSLLGATDTQYFGPGTRLTVL.

This clonotype was picked up a small number of times. The J gene is TRBJ2-2, the V gene TRBV20-1; 10 nucleotides agree with TRBD2. This CDR3 comprises 17 residues. Losses at the gene ends were 1 base for V and 3 bases for J; bases not matched to a gene: 8. Germline CDR1 and CDR2: DFQATT and SNEGSKA (reference sequence). The CDR3 bases are TGCAGTGCTAGAGTCCTAGCGGGAGAGCCAGACACCGGGGAGCTGTTTTTT. Residues: CSARVLAGEPDTGELFF.

This clonotype occurred many times. The CDR3 here is CASSKQGYEQYV. The CDR3 DNA sequence: TGTGCCAGCAGCAAACAGGGTTACGAGCAGTACGTC. The chain combines TRBV5-4 with TRBJ2-7, with D perhaps matching TRBD1 (6 bases). CDR3 length equals 12 residues. In germline, CDR1 is SGHNT, CDR2 YYREEE (reference sequence). V shed 4 bases and J shed 4 bases, with 9 bases lying between them.

This clonotype has just a few counts. The V gene is TRBV5-1, the J gene TRBJ2-1; 9 bases align to TRBD2. Germline values: CDR1 SGHRS, CDR2 YFSETQ. The V segment lost 0 bases and the J segment 7 bases; nucleotides outside the gene matches: 5. The CDR3 is made up of 15 amino acids. The chain's CDR3 is CASSLGGGARNEQFF. The DNA of the CDR3 is TGCGCCAGCAGCTTGGGCGGGGGGGCCAGGAATGAGCAGTTCTTC. The variable domain in full, completed from reference TRBV5-1 and TRBJ2-1, reads KAGVTQTPRYLIKTRGQQVTLSCSPISGHRSVSWYQQTPGQGLQFLFEYFSETQRNKGNFPGRFSGRQFSNSRSEMNVSTLELGDSALYLCASSLGGGARNEQFFGPGTRLTVL.

Many counts were recorded for this clonotype. The chain links TRBV7-6 to TRBJ1-1, with no clear D. The CDR3 is made up of 13 amino acids. Germline CDR1 reads SGHVS; CDR2 reads FNYEAQ. V shed 1 base and J shed 0 bases, with 3 bases lying between them. The CDR3 DNA reads as TGTGCCAGCAGCTTAGATTTGAACACTGAAGCTTTCTTT. This gives the protein CASSLDLNTEAFF.